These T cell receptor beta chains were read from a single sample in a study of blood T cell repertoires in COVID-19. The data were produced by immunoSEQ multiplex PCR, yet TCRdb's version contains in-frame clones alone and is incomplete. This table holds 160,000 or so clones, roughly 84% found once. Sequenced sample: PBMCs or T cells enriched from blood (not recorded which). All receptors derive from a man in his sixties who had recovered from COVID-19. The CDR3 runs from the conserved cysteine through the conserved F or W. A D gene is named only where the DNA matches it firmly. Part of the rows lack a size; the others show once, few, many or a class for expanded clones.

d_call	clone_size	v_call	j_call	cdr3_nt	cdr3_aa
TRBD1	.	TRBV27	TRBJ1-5	TGTGCCAGCAGCCCGGACAGGGGTCTGGGGCAGCCCCAGCATTTT	CASSPDRGLGQPQHF
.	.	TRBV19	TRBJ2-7	TGTGCCAGTAGTATACAGGGGCCCTCCTACGAGCAGTACTTC	CASSIQGPSYEQYF
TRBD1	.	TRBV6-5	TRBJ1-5	TGTGCCAGCAGCCGGGGACAGAGCAATCAGCCCCAGCATTTT	CASSRGQSNQPQHF
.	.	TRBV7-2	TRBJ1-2	TGTGCCAGCAGCTTCACGGTGCGAGGCTACACCTTC	CASSFTVRGYTF
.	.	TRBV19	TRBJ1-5	TGTGCCAGTAGTATGAAGGGGGGGGACCTCAATCAGCCCCAGCATTTT	CASSMKGGDLNQPQHF
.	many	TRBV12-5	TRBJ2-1	TGTGCTAGTGGTTCGCTTGGTGTCAGTCACGACAATGAGCAGTTCTTC	CASGSLGVSHDNEQFF
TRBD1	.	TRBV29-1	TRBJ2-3	TGCAGCGTTGAACATACTACGGCGACAGGGAATACGCAGTATTTT	CSVEHTTATGNTQYF
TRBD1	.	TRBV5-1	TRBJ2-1	TGCGCCAGCAGGACAGGGGGTATGAATGAGCAGTTCTTC	CASRTGGMNEQFF
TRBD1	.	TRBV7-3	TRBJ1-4	TGTGCCAGCAGCTTACCCCTTCCGACAGGGCTCTGTACTGAAAAACTGTTTTTT	CASSLPLPTGLCTEKLFF
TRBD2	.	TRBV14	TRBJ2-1	TGTGCCAGCAGCCTCACTAGCGGGTCCAATGAGCAGTTCTTC	CASSLTSGSNEQFF
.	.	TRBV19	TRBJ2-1	TGTGCCAGTAGTATACAGGGGACCCGCTACAATGAGCAGTTCTTC	CASSIQGTRYNEQFF
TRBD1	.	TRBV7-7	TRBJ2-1	TGTGCTAGCAGCTTAGCAGGGGGCGCTTTTAATGAGCAGTTCTTC	CASSLAGGAFNEQFF
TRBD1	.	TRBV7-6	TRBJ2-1	TGTGCCAGCAGCTTGGCCCTTGAGGGGGCAGTGGACAATGAGCAGTTCTTC	CASSLALEGAVDNEQFF
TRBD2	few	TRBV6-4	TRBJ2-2	TGTGCCAGCAGTGACGGGATAGCGGGGAACACCGGGGAGCTGTTTTTT	CASSDGIAGNTGELFF
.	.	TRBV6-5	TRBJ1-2	TGTGCCAGAAAAAAGGGTCTGCGGGACGACTATGGCTACACCTTC	CARKKGLRDDYGYTF
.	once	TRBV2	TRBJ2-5	TGTGCCAGCAGTGAAGGGACCAGGGGTCAAGAGACCCAGTACTTC	CASSEGTRGQETQYF
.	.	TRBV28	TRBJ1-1	TGTGCCAGCAGTTTTGGTACAGAGAACACTGAAGCTTTCTTT	CASSFGTENTEAFF
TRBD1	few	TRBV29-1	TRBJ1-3	TGCAGCGTTCGGGGGACAGGGGAGTCTGGAAACACCATATATTTT	CSVRGTGESGNTIYF
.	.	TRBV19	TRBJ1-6	TGTGCCAGTAATATCAAAGCATCACCCCTCCACTTT	CASNIKASPLHF
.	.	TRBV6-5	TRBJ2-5	TGTGCCAGCAGTTACTCGCTAGTCAGGGGGGAAGAGACCCAGTACTTC	CASSYSLVRGEETQYF
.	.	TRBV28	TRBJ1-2	TGTGCCAGCAGTTTATCGGGGGGTCCGTCCCCTCTTGCGAATGGCTACACCTTC	CASSLSGGPSPLANGYTF
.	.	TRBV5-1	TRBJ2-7	TGCGCCAGCAGCGAGGACACGTTTAAGGAGCAGTACTTC	CASSEDTFKEQYF
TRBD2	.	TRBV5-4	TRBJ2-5	TGTGCCAGCAGCCCTCGTGGGAGCGGGAGGGCCGAGGAGACCCAGTACTTC	CASSPRGSGRAEETQYF
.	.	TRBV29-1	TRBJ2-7	TGCAGCTGGGGGCACAGTCCCTACGAGCAGTACTTC	CSWGHSPYEQYF